This T cell receptor beta chain originates from a study of human T cells and chemical hapten exposure. Described time point: patch test 2, 6 weeks after DPC sensitization. Noted treatment: therapeutic diphenylcyclopropenone sensitization with weekly scalp DPC. Each CDR3 protein gets one entry after TCRdb re-called the RACE reads with MiXCR. The sample lists over 85,000 distinct CDR3 sequences, about 9.3% occurring once. Germline V lookup: CDR1 LGHNA, CDR2 YSLEER. The length of the CDR3 is 16 residues. Trimming stripped 3 bases from V and 1 base from J, with 14 bases between. The TCR originated in a woman aged 40 to 50 with alopecia areata. Some clones in this sample may be carry-over from other donors' samples. V is TRBV4-3 and J is TRBJ2-3; D may match TRBD1 or TRBD2 (5 bases each). The sequencing used whole blood, collected in connection with sensitization to the hapten diphenylcyclopropenone (DPC). CDR3 protein: CASSQGPGPRTDTQYF. CDR3 coding DNA: TGCGCCAGCAGCCAGGGGCCGGGGCCTCGCACAGATACGCAGTATTTT.